This paragraph reports one T cell receptor beta chain. Its antigen remains unidentified. This record comes from a study of cytotoxic CD8 clonotypes in ibrutinib-treated CLL. On the study more broadly: Recorded responses included approximately 25 partial and 2 complete; following median about 68 months, roughly 15 stayed remitted and roughly twelve progressed. Study-level findings and limits: The study found public clonotypes uncommon, contracting or stable on treatment.

V was trimmed by 2 bases and J by 1 base, leaving 12 bases between them. This CDR3 is built from 17 residues. CDR1 is PRHDT, CDR2 FYEKMQ, per germline (reference sequence). Only in-frame clones appear in the TCRdb table, and some are missing; sequencing was by immunoSEQ multiplex PCR. The sample records about 300,000 clones, around 69% being singletons. The V call is TRBV13, the J call TRBJ2-6; TRBD2 is a possible D gene (6 bases). Source: PBMCs, taken at disease progression, from a patient treated with ibrutinib. This clonotype originated in a human donor with chronic lymphocytic leukemia. DNA of the CDR3: TGTGCCAGCAGCTTAAGGAGGGGCTTATCTGGGGCCAACGTCCTGACTTTC. It specifies CASSLRRGLSGANVLTF.